This TCR beta chain was identified during a study of T cells in Graves' hyperthyroidism and ophthalmopathy. General study results and limits: In validation, the model predicted ophthalmopathy. These predictions came a median roughly 6.5 months before onset.

V lost 8 bases to trimming and J lost 7 bases, with 17 bases between them. The CDR3 spans 13 residues. On this clonotype itself: As yet, its antigen is unknown.

The CDR3 regions of TCR beta were amplified from RNA transcripts. In the first-round RT-PCR of the TCR CDR3, the HTBI primer set was used. TCRdb itself ran the multiplex PCR reads through MiXCR, one entry per CDR3 protein. In the table there are under 400,000 distinct CDR3 sequences, less than 20% of which are singletons. This chain uses TRBV12-3 or TRBV12-4 with TRBJ1-2; weak D call: TRBD1 (6 bases). This receptor was taken from a woman younger than 35 with Graves' hyperthyroidism that later progressed to Graves' ophthalmopathy. The sample was blood. Here the CDR3 reads CASGRTASGGYTF. The CDR3 bases are TGTGCCAGCGGCCGGACAGCATCGGGTGGCTACACCTTC.